This note documents a single T cell receptor beta chain sequence. Its antigen is not identified. A library of TCRbeta sequences, prepared with unique molecular identifiers, was generated. TCRdb independently ran MiXCR on the PCR reads; one entry per CDR3 protein. The repertoire includes some 840,000 distinct CDR3 sequences, approximately 15% of them detected once, and approximately 5% sits in the top ten. The data were obtained in a study of T-cell reconstitution after alpha-beta-depleted transplantation in children. General study findings and limits: Where alpha-beta T cells came from about two months after transplant was reportedly several hundred expanded graft clones.

The CDR3 runs to 14 residues. Germline V gives CDR1 SGHRS, CDR2 YFSETQ. V was cut by 2 bases and J by 3 bases, with 11 bases left in between. This specimen consisted of PBMCs, mostly from graft donor cells, obtained 360 days after TCRalphabeta/CD19-depleted stem cell transplant. The receptor's source is a male patient younger than 18 who had a stem cell transplant for acute lymphoblastic leukemia, so the T cells may come from the graft donor. The rearrangement uses TRBV5-1 and TRBJ1-1; a possible D gene is TRBD1 (5 bases). The CDR3 sequence: CASSFTGRYTEAFF. The CDR3 DNA reads as TGCGCCAGCAGCTTTACAGGTCGCTACACTGAAGCTTTCTTT.